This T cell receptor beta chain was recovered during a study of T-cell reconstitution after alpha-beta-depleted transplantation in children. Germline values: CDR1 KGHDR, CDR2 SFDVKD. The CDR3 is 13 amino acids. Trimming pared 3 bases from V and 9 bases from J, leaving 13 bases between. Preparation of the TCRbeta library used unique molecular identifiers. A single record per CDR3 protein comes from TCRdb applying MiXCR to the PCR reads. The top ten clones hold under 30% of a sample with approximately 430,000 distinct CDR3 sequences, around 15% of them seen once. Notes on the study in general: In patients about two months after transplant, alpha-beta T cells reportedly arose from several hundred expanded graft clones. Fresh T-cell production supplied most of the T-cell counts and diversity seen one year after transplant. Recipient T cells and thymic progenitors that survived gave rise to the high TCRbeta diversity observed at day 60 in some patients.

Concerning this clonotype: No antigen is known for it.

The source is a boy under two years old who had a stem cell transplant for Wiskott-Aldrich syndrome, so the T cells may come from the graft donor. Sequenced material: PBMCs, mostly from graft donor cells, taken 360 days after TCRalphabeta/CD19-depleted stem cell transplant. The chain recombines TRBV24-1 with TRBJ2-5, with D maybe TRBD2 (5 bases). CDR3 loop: CATSDGPISAQYF. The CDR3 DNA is TGTGCCACCAGTGATGGACCTATTAGCGCCCAGTACTTC.